This T cell receptor (beta chain) was identified in a study of blood T cell repertoires in COVID-19. As for the study in general: Acute-phase and convalescent COVID-19 samples originated in the United States, Italy and Spain. T cells, B-cell-depleted T cells, or PBMCs provided the cDNA or gDNA that served as material.

The germline V gene encodes CDR1 SQVTM and CDR2 ANQGSEA. This CDR3 region has 13 residues. With V trimmed by 5 bases and J by 1 base, 5 bases remained unmatched. Per the original data handling: From reference gene primer amplification, estimates of nucleated cell counts were derived. Produced via immunoSEQ multiplex PCR; TCRdb's table is partial and in-frame only. Clone size and the V and J calls come from that table; the DNA yielded D and trimming. This sample has approximately 250,000 clones, with around 84% found just once. The rearrangement uses TRBV29-1 and TRBJ2-7; 7 bases fit TRBD1. The origin of this receptor is a man aged 55-75 years with acute or convalescent COVID-19. Sequenced input: peripheral blood. CDR3 DNA: TGCAGCGTTCGGACAGGTGGGTCCTACGAGCAGTACTTC. This translates into CSVRTGGSYEQYF.